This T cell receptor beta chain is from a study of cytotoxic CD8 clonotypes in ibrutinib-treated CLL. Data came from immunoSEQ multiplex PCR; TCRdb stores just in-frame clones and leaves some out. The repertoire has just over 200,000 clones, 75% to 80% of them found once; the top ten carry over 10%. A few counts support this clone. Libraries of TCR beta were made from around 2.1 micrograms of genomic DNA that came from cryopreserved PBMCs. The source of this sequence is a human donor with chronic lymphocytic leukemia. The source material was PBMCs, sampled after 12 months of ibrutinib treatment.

The CDR3: CASRGGLLSTEAFF. The DNA for the CDR3 is TGTGCCAGCAGAGGGGGCCTTCTCTCGACTGAAGCTTTCTTT. The rearrangement uses TRBV2 and TRBJ1-1; 7 bases map to TRBD1. There are 14 residues in the CDR3. Germline-derived CDR1 and CDR2 are SNHLY and FYNNEI. Trimming removed 6 bases from V and 5 bases from J; junction bases left unmatched: 9.